This is a list of T cell receptor beta chains from one sample in a study of T cell responses to AZD1222 COVID-19 vaccine. Libraries were prepared by immunoSEQ multiplex PCR; TCRdb keeps only in-frame clonotypes and omits some of them. The profile shows about 150,000 clones, about 93% of them singletons. The sample consisted of peripheral blood, taken 28 days after the second AZD1222 dose. These receptors were collected from an adult who received the AZD1222 COVID-19 vaccine. Both conserved end residues are part of each CDR3. The D gene is left open where the match is weak. Rows give clone size only sometimes, using once, few, many, or a class for an expanded clone.

TRBV7-9	.	TRBJ1-2	.	TGTGCCAGCAGCTTACTGGAGGCTTACCGAGCTAACTATGGCTACACCTTC	CASSLLEAYRANYGYTF
TRBV28	.	TRBJ1-2	few	TGTGCCAGTCTCGGACAGTCTTATGGCTACACCTTC	CASLGQSYGYTF
TRBV7-8	.	TRBJ1-5	once	TGTGCCAGCAGCTTAGCGCGGAGTAGCAATCAGCCCCAGCATTTT	CASSLARSSNQPQHF
TRBV6-5	TRBD1	TRBJ1-6	.	TGTGCCAGCAGGTCGACAGGGCACAGTTCACCCCTCCACTTT	CASRSTGHSSPLHF
TRBV4-1	.	TRBJ1-1	.	TGCGCCAGCAGCCAAGCGGAAGGGGGATACACTGAAGCTTTCTTT	CASSQAEGGYTEAFF
TRBV5-1	TRBD1	TRBJ1-2	.	TGCGCCAGCAGCTTGGGGGGGACAGAGTATGGCTACACCTTC	CASSLGGTEYGYTF
TRBV10-3	.	TRBJ1-3	.	TGTGCCATCAGTGAGTCAGGGACTGGAAACACCATATATTTT	CAISESGTGNTIYF
TRBV7-9	TRBD1	TRBJ2-7	.	TGTGCCAGCAGCCTGGGACAGGGGGCTACCTACGAGCAGTACTTC	CASSLGQGATYEQYF
TRBV4-1	.	TRBJ1-1	once	TGCGCCAGCAGCCGAATCGGCTTAGGAGACACTGAAGCTTTCTTT	CASSRIGLGDTEAFF
TRBV7-6	.	TRBJ2-3	few	TGTGCCAGCAGCTTAGGGCCCGCGGCAGATACGCAGTATTTT	CASSLGPAADTQYF
TRBV4-1	TRBD1	TRBJ1-5	.	TGCGCCAGCAGCCAGGACAGGCGTGATCAGCCCCAGCATTTT	CASSQDRRDQPQHF
TRBV6-2/TRBV6-3	.	TRBJ1-1	once	TGTGCCAGCAGTTATCGGGGGGACACTGAAGCTTTCTTT	CASSYRGDTEAFF
TRBV3-1/TRBV3-2	TRBD1	TRBJ2-5	.	TGTGCCAGCAGCCTACCCGTAGGGGGCAGCCAAGAGACCCAGTACTTC	CASSLPVGGSQETQYF
TRBV11-2	.	TRBJ2-3	.	TGTGCCAGCAGCTTAGAGTTGTCTGTAACAGATACGCAGTATTTT	CASSLELSVTDTQYF
TRBV5-1	.	TRBJ2-3	.	TGCGCCAGCAGCTTGGATGGGACGGGGACCCCGGCAGGCACAGATACGCAGTATTTT	CASSLDGTGTPAGTDTQYF
TRBV6-6	.	TRBJ1-2	.	TGTGCCAGCAGTTACTCAACAGGGAACTATGGCTACACCTTC	CASSYSTGNYGYTF
TRBV5-1	TRBD2	TRBJ2-1	.	TGCGCCAGCAGCTTGGATGGGACTAGCGGGAAAAATGAGCAGTTCTTC	CASSLDGTSGKNEQFF
TRBV11-2	.	TRBJ1-1	.	TGTGCCAGCAGCTTGGCAGGGGTTGAAGCTTTCTTT	CASSLAGVEAFF
TRBV13	.	TRBJ2-4	.	TGTGCCAGCAGCGTGGGACCGAGGGGTGCCAAAAACATTCAGTACTTC	CASSVGPRGAKNIQYF
TRBV6-5	TRBD2	TRBJ2-1	.	TGTGCCAGCAGTTACTCGAGACTAGCGAACAATGAGCAGTTCTTC	CASSYSRLANNEQFF
TRBV10-2	TRBD2	TRBJ2-7	.	TGCGCCAGCATAGGGACTAGCGGGAGGGTCGACGAGCAGTACTTC	CASIGTSGRVDEQYF
TRBV20-1	TRBD2	TRBJ2-3	.	TGCAGTGCGAGTAGCGGGAGCGGCACAGATACGCAGTATTTT	CSASSGSGTDTQYF
TRBV4-1	TRBD2	TRBJ2-1	.	TGCGCCAGCAGCCAAGATCTATTCGGCCTAGCGGGGACGGGTGAGCAGTTCTTC	CASSQDLFGLAGTGEQFF
TRBV5-4	TRBD2	TRBJ2-3	.	TGTGCCAGCAGCGGATCAGCGGGAGGGAGCACAGATACGCAGTATTTT	CASSGSAGGSTDTQYF
TRBV7-9	.	TRBJ1-5	.	TGTGCCAGCAGCTATGGCCGAAATCAGCCCCAGCATTTT	CASSYGRNQPQHF
TRBV29-1	.	TRBJ2-1	.	TGCAGCGTTGACGGGGGCACCTACAATGAGCAGTTCTTC	CSVDGGTYNEQFF
TRBV27	TRBD2	TRBJ2-5	.	TGTGCCAGCAGTAGAGGTCTAGCGGGAGCGCTCCAAGAGACCCAGTACTTC	CASSRGLAGALQETQYF
TRBV6-5	.	TRBJ2-3	.	TGTGCCAGCAGTCGCGGCACAGATACGCAGTATTTT	CASSRGTDTQYF
TRBV12-3/TRBV12-4	.	TRBJ1-2	.	TGTGCCAGCAGTTTAGGATCGGGCGGCTACACCTTC	CASSLGSGGYTF
TRBV30	.	TRBJ1-4	.	TGTGCCTGGAGGGCGGGCTCCGGGACAAGGGAAATCAAAAAACTGTTTTTT	CAWRAGSGTREIKKLFF
TRBV7-2	TRBD2	TRBJ2-1	.	TGTGCCAGCAGCCTAGAGACTAGCCCTCTAGGCAATGAGCAGTTCTTC	CASSLETSPLGNEQFF
TRBV7-9	TRBD1	TRBJ2-1	.	TGTGCCAGCAGCTTATACGGACAGGACTACAATGAGCAGTTCTTC	CASSLYGQDYNEQFF
TRBV12-3/TRBV12-4	.	TRBJ1-2	.	TGTGCCAGCAGTTACAGTAACTATGGCTACACCTTC	CASSYSNYGYTF
TRBV15	.	TRBJ2-1	.	TGTGCCACCAGCAGTGGCATAACGCTACGTGAGCAGTTCTTC	CATSSGITLREQFF
TRBV20-1	.	TRBJ1-6	.	TGCAGTGCTAGTCCTTCACCCCTCCACTTT	CSASPSPLHF
TRBV12-5	TRBD1	TRBJ2-5	.	TGTGCTAGTGGTTTTGGGACAGGGAAAGAGACCCAGTACTTC	CASGFGTGKETQYF
TRBV5-6	TRBD1	TRBJ2-5	.	TGTGCCAGCAGCTTTTCCAGGGGGGAGACCCAGTACTTC	CASSFSRGETQYF
TRBV27	.	TRBJ1-1	.	TGTGCCAGCCAATCCCACGACAGGATCGGGGGAGCTTTCTTT	CASQSHDRIGGAFF
TRBV18	.	TRBJ2-3	.	TGTGCCAGCTCACCAGGGATACGAGTCGTGGCAGATACGCAGTATTTT	CASSPGIRVVADTQYF
TRBV7-8	TRBD2	TRBJ2-7	.	TGTGCCAGCAGCTTAGCGGGAGGGACCTACGAGCAGTACTTC	CASSLAGGTYEQYF
TRBV6-6	.	TRBJ2-1	.	TGTGCCAGCAGACGCCGGCCCGACGGAGACAATGAGCAGTTCTTC	CASRRRPDGDNEQFF
TRBV15	.	TRBJ2-7	.	TGTGCCACCAGCAGAGATTTGGAACAGGGAGCTACCTACGAGCAGTACTTC	CATSRDLEQGATYEQYF
TRBV24-1	TRBD1	TRBJ2-1	.	TGTGCCACCAGTGACCCCGACAGGGGTTCTGTGGATGAGCAGTTCTTC	CATSDPDRGSVDEQFF
TRBV6-1	.	TRBJ1-1	.	TGTGCCAGCAGTGAACTCACAGGTGGGACCACTGAAGCTTTCTTT	CASSELTGGTTEAFF
TRBV12-3/TRBV12-4	.	TRBJ1-4	.	TGTGCCAGCAGTAGGGCGTCCGGGGAAAAACTGTTTTTT	CASSRASGEKLFF